This TCR beta chain was obtained from a study of blood T cell repertoires in COVID-19. Study summary: There were acute and convalescent COVID-19 samples, and they came from the United States, Italy and Spain. PBMCs, B-cell-depleted T cells, or T cells were the source of the cDNA or gDNA that made up the material.

The V end was cut by 6 bases, the J end by 0 bases, with 12 bases between. The germline gives CDR1 ENHRY, CDR2 SYGVKD. This CDR3 has 15 residues. Clones were sequenced by immunoSEQ multiplex PCR, and TCRdb holds only the in-frame ones, with some missing. The sample includes fewer than 250,000 clones, roughly 84% of them seen just once. Recruits, aged roughly 18 to 90 years, lived in around 24 US areas. The chain links TRBV10-3 to TRBJ1-5; tentative D call: TRBD1 (5 bases). This clonotype was sampled from a woman aged 25 to 39 who had been exposed to COVID-19. The sample was PBMCs or T cells enriched from blood (not recorded which). CDR3: CAIRAAGYSNQPQHF. DNA for the CDR3: TGTGCCATCAGGGCCGCAGGGTATAGCAATCAGCCCCAGCATTTT.